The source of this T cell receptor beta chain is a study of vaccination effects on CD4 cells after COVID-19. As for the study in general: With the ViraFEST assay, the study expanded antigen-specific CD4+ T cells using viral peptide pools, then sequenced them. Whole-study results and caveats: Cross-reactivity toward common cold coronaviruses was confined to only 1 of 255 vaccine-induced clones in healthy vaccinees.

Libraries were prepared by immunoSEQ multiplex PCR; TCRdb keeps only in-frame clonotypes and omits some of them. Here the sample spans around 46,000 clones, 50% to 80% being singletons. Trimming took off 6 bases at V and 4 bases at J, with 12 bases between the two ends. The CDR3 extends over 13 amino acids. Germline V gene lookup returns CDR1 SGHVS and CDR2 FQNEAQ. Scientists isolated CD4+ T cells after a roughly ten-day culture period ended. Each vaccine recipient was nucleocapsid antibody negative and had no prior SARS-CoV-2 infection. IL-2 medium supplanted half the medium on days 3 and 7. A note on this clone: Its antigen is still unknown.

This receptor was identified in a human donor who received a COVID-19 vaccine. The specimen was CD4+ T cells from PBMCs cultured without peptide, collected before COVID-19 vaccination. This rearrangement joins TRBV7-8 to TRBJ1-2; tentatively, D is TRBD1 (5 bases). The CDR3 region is CASRSGLSYGYTF. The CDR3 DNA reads TGTGCCAGCAGGTCAGGGTTGAGCTATGGCTACACCTTC.